A single sample is the source of the 28 T cell receptor beta chains below, sequenced in a study of identical twins. TCRdb re-called the 5' RACE reads with MiXCR, one entry per CDR3 protein. The table has hundreds of thousands of distinct CDR3 sequences, under 8.5% seen once. The same sample was also studied in work on yellow fever vaccine responses in identical twins.

The material sequenced was PBMCs. The receptors stem from a woman younger than 30 in good health.

The chain combines TRBV12-3 or TRBV12-4 with TRBJ2-3; D is uncertain. The CDR3 has 15 amino acids. V was trimmed by 3 bases and J by 0 bases, leaving 10 bases between them. CDR3 nucleotide sequence: TGTGCCAGCAGTTTCTTCGGGCAGAGCACAGATACGCAGTATTTT. Amino acids: CASSFFGQSTDTQYF.

This clonotype occurred a few times. The chain is built from TRBV11-1 and TRBJ2-3; no firm D call. V was cut by 3 bases and J by 7 bases, with 5 bases left in between. The CDR3 has 11 residues. Germline CDR1 SGHAT, CDR2 FQDESV (reference sequence). In DNA form, the CDR3 reads TGTGCCAGCAGCTTCTCATATACGCAGTATTTT. This codes for CASSFSYTQYF.

In DNA, the CDR3 is TGCGCCAGCAGCTTGGGGACACTCATCGATACGCAGTATTTT. Its protein product is CASSLGTLIDTQYF. V gene TRBV5-1 combines with J gene TRBJ2-3, with D perhaps matching TRBD1 (5 bases). The CDR3 sequence is 14 residues long. V lost 0 bases and J 6 bases, leaving 11 bases between the germline ends. Germline values: CDR1 SGHRS, CDR2 YFSETQ.

This clonotype has more than one count but fewer than ten. This chain connects TRBV20-1 to TRBJ2-2; 11 nucleotides agree with TRBD2. V was pared by 6 bases and J by 3 bases, with 9 bases of the junction left unmatched. This CDR3 has 16 amino acids. Germline loops: CDR1 DFQATT, CDR2 SNEGSKA (reference sequence). CDR3 in DNA: TGCAGTGCCCCACGTACTAGCGGGAGATACACCGGGGAGCTGTTTTTT. Encoded protein: CSAPRTSGRYTGELFF.

A few counts support this clonotype. V is TRBV20-1 and J is TRBJ2-4; TRBD2 matches at 10 bases. The CDR3 consists of 14 residues. V shed 6 bases, J shed 8 bases, and the junction held 10 bases outside the gene matches. The germline CDR1 and CDR2 sequences are DFQATT and SNEGSKA (reference sequence). The CDR3 here is CSAASGSGWDIQYF. For the CDR3, the DNA is TGCAGTGCGGCTAGCGGGAGTGGGTGGGACATTCAGTACTTC.

The sample holds many counts of this clonotype. The V gene is TRBV20-1, the J gene TRBJ1-5; TRBD1 matches at 7 bases. The germline gives CDR1 DFQATT, CDR2 SNEGSKA (reference sequence). This CDR3 spans 12 amino acids. Losses at the gene ends were 6 bases for V and 7 bases for J; bases not matched to a gene: 6. The CDR3 loop is CSASPGGQPQHF. The CDR3 nucleotides are TGCAGTGCCTCCCCAGGGGGGCAGCCCCAGCATTTT.

The V call is TRBV14, the J call TRBJ2-7; D is ambiguous. The CDR3 covers 15 residues. Trimming took 1 base from V and 3 from J, leaving 13 bases between them. The germline gives CDR1 SGHDN, CDR2 FVKESK. This CDR3 is CASSQGAPDLYEQYV. CDR3 nucleotide sequence: TGTGCCAGCAGCCAAGGAGCCCCGGACCTCTACGAGCAGTACGTC.

This clonotype has more than one count but fewer than ten. This chain connects TRBV20-1 to TRBJ2-7, with 8 bases that match TRBD2. The ends lost 0 bases at V and 0 bases at J; junction bases unmatched: 7. The CDR3 length is 16 residues. The germline gives CDR1 DFQATT, CDR2 SNEGSKA (reference sequence). The chain's CDR3 is CSARDRWREVSYEQYF. CDR3 DNA sequence: TGCAGTGCTAGAGATCGGTGGCGGGAGGTCTCCTACGAGCAGTACTTC.

The genes are TRBV20-1 and TRBJ2-1; D may be TRBD2 (5 bases). Trimming took 1 base from V and 0 from J, leaving 7 bases between them. CDR1 and CDR2 (germline): DFQATT, SNEGSKA (reference sequence). The CDR3 has 14 amino acids. CDR3 nucleotide sequence: TGCAGTGCTAGAGCCGCGGGCTCCTACAATGAGCAGTTCTTC. It specifies CSARAAGSYNEQFF.

This clonotype was observed a handful of times. The V gene is TRBV24-1, the J gene TRBJ1-5, with D tentatively TRBD1 (5 bases). Trimming took 4 bases from V and 6 from J, leaving 9 bases between them. This CDR3 is 13 amino acids long. In germline, CDR1 is KGHDR, CDR2 SFDVKD. CDR3 residues: CATSEGVFQPQHF. CDR3 coding DNA: TGTGCCACCAGTGAGGGGGTGTTTCAGCCCCAGCATTTT.

The sample holds a few counts of this clonotype. The rearrangement joins TRBV7-2 to TRBJ2-2; TRBD2 agrees at 11 bases. Germline assignment: CDR1 SGHTA and CDR2 FQGNSA. J lost 4 bases, V lost 1 base, and 5 bases had no gene match. CDR3 length equals 17 residues. In nucleotides, the CDR3 is TGTGCCAGCAGCTTAGTCGTTAGCGGGGGGGCCACCGGGGAGCTGTTTTTT. Its translation is CASSLVVSGGATGELFF.

As concerns this clonotype: This could be a read error, since a much larger clone is one nucleotide away. The CDR3 nucleotides read TGTGCCAGCAGTTGGCCCAGGACTGACAATGAGCAGTTCTTC. Translation: CASSWPRTDNEQFF. The V call is TRBV12-3 or TRBV12-4, the J call TRBJ2-1, with TRBD2 as a possible D gene (5 bases). The length of the CDR3 is 14 residues. Trimming pared 4 bases from V and 5 bases from J, leaving 12 bases between.

In this sample, this clonotype turned up many times. J is TRBJ2-1 and V is TRBV20-1; 7 nucleotides line up with TRBD2. Germline-derived CDR1 and CDR2 are DFQATT and SNEGSKA (reference sequence). After removal of 5 bases from V and 0 bases from J, the junction contained 1 base not matched to a gene. The CDR3 covers 13 residues. CDR3 amino acids: CSAPSGSYNEQFF. The CDR3 DNA is TGCAGTGCTCCTAGCGGCTCCTACAATGAGCAGTTCTTC.

The gene calls are TRBV6-6 and TRBJ2-7; D might be TRBD1 (6 bases). The CDR3 is 13 amino acids. CDR1 is MNHNY, CDR2 SVGAGI, per germline (reference sequence). Trimming left V 8 bases short and J 2 bases short, with 13 bases between. The DNA for the CDR3 is TGTGCCAGCCGTAGACAGGCGACCTACGAGCAGTACGTC. Its protein is CASRRQATYEQYV.

This clonotype was detected a few times. V usage is TRBV9 and J usage is TRBJ2-2; a weak D match, TRBD2 (6 bases). Trimming stripped 5 bases from V and 4 bases from J, with 15 bases between. Germline assignment: CDR1 SGDLS and CDR2 YYNGEE. The CDR3 contains 15 residues. CDR3 bases: TGTGCCAGCAGGAGCGGGCTGACTTCCACCGGGGAGCTGTTTTTT. Amino acids: CASRSGLTSTGELFF.

The CDR3 DNA sequence: TGTGCCACCAGCAGAGTACTGGGGACCGGGGAGCTGTTTTTT. It yields the protein CATSRVLGTGELFF. The chain uses TRBV15 and TRBJ2-2; no definite D call. Trimming left V 1 base short and J 5 bases short, with 8 bases between. The CDR3 consists of 14 residues. Germline V gene data show CDR1 as LNHNV and CDR2 as YYDKDF (reference sequence). Using reference TRBV15 and TRBJ2-2 for the parts outside the CDR3, the full variable domain is DAMVIQNPRYQVTQFGKPVTLSCSQTLNHNVMYWYQQKSSQAPKLLFHYYDKDFNNEADTPDNFQSRRPNTSFCFLDIRSPGLGDTAMYLCATSRVLGTGELFFGEGSRLTVL.

This chain connects TRBV20-1 to TRBJ1-1; the D is unclear. Germline CDR1 DFQATT, CDR2 SNEGSKA (reference sequence). The CDR3 is made up of 11 amino acids. V was shortened by 5 bases and J by 9 bases, with 13 bases between the two germline ends. CDR3 sequence reads: CSALGPTQAFF. The CDR3 DNA reads as TGCAGTGCTCTTGGACCCACACAAGCTTTCTTT.

Only a few counts were recorded for this clonotype. J is TRBJ2-2 and V is TRBV7-8; no firm D call. V lost 6 bases and J 5 bases, leaving 4 bases between the germline ends. The CDR3 contains 11 residues. Germline loops: CDR1 SGHVS, CDR2 FQNEAQ. CDR3 sequence reads: CASRPTGELFF. The CDR3 coding sequence is TGTGCCAGCAGACCAACCGGGGAGCTGTTTTTT.

This clonotype was found many times. The rearrangement joins TRBV2 to TRBJ1-1; D not resolved. The V gene lost 4 bases and the J gene lost 8 bases, with 11 bases spanning the gap. CDR3 size: 12 residues. Germline-derived CDR1 and CDR2 are SNHLY and FYNNEI. This CDR3 is CASSGTRTEAFF. The DNA of the CDR3 is TGTGCCAGCAGTGGGACTAGAACGGAAGCTTTCTTT.

The chain combines TRBV5-1 with TRBJ2-7, with D perhaps assigned TRBD1 or TRBD2 (5 bases each). The ends were cut back, 4 bases at V and 3 bases at J, with 17 bases in the middle. The germline CDR1 and CDR2 sequences are SGHRS and YFSETQ. The CDR3 loop spans 15 amino acids. CDR3 nucleotide sequence: TGCGCCAGCAGCGGGGCATTGGGGAGTGGCTACGAGCAGTACTTC. This sequence encodes CASSGALGSGYEQYF.

There are a few counts of this clonotype. CDR3 protein: CASSPPGGITYNSPLHF. As DNA, the CDR3 is TGCGCCAGCAGCCCCCCTGGGGGTATCACCTATAATTCACCCCTCCACTTT. This rearrangement joins TRBV4-1 to TRBJ1-6, with D maybe TRBD1 (5 bases). CDR1 is MGHRA and CDR2 is YSYEKL in the germline V gene. V gave up 4 bases and J gave up 2 bases, with 15 bases separating them. The CDR3 runs to 17 residues.

This clonotype was observed many times. The genes are TRBV20-1 and TRBJ2-1; 7 nucleotides align to TRBD1. Germline-derived CDR1 and CDR2 are DFQATT and SNEGSKA (reference sequence). V lost 4 bases and J lost 2; bases outside the gene matches: 2. The CDR3 totals 13 residues. CDR3 sequence reads: CSANRGAYNEQFF. The CDR3 nucleotides read TGCAGTGCTAACAGGGGCGCCTACAATGAGCAGTTCTTC.

This clonotype was recorded a few times. This chain connects TRBV7-9 to TRBJ2-7; a weak D match, TRBD2 (6 bases). Germline V gene lookup returns CDR1 SEHNR and CDR2 FQNEAQ (reference sequence). Trimming cost V 1 base and J 0 bases, with 16 bases left between them. The CDR3 extends over 17 amino acids. The CDR3 protein is CASSLGYGSLNSYEQYF. The CDR3 coding sequence is TGTGCCAGCAGCTTAGGGTACGGGAGCCTCAACTCCTACGAGCAGTACTTC.

This clonotype was counted between two and nine times. This chain uses TRBV29-1 with TRBJ2-1; no definite D call. Trimming removed 3 bases at V and 4 bases at J, with 10 bases between. From germline, CDR1 is SQVTM and CDR2 ANQGSEA. The CDR3 loop spans 13 amino acids. The CDR3 DNA reads as TGCAGCGTTGATTCGGTGGATTACAATGAGCAGTTCTTC. Encoded protein: CSVDSVDYNEQFF.

This clonotype was recorded at least ten times. The chain links TRBV29-1 to TRBJ2-7; the D gene is possibly TRBD1 (5 bases). CDR1 and CDR2 from the germline V gene are SQVTM and ANQGSEA. CDR3 length equals 12 residues. Trimming shortened V by 4 bases and J by 3 bases, and 10 bases separated the two germline ends. The CDR3 region is CSVAGNNYEQYF. The CDR3 DNA reads as TGCAGCGTTGCAGGGAACAACTACGAGCAGTACTTC.

This clonotype appeared a single time. The chain employs TRBV6-2 or TRBV6-3 and TRBJ2-1; D not certain. With 2 bases removed from V and 9 bases from J, the gap between germline ends came to 17 bases. Germline V lookup: CDR1 MNHEY, CDR2 SVGEGT. The CDR3 has 15 residues. The CDR3 loop is CASSYPGSGLIEQFF. CDR3 nucleotides: TGTGCCAGCAGTTACCCCGGGTCAGGCCTGATTGAGCAGTTCTTC.

At least ten counts were recorded for this clonotype. The rearrangement links TRBV20-1 to TRBJ2-1, with TRBD1 matching 8 bases. V lost 6 bases to trimming and J lost 2 bases; unmatched junction nucleotides: 3. This CDR3 comprises 13 residues. CDR1 is DFQATT, CDR2 SNEGSKA, per germline (reference sequence). CDR3 nucleotide sequence: TGCAGTGCCCCAGGGGGCCCCTACAATGAGCAGTTCTTC. This encodes CSAPGGPYNEQFF.

This clonotype was counted only a few times. The genes are TRBV4-1 and TRBJ1-4; a weak D match, TRBD1 (5 bases). From germline, CDR1 is MGHRA and CDR2 YSYEKL. The CDR3 loop spans 14 amino acids. Trimming removed 4 bases from V and 7 bases from J, with 13 bases in between. The CDR3 here is CASSPEGRTEKLFF. The CDR3 coding sequence is TGCGCCAGCAGCCCAGAGGGGCGGACTGAAAAACTGTTTTTT.